The 3 T cell receptor beta chains below were found in one sample sequenced in a study of blood T cell repertoires in COVID-19. This table comes from immunoSEQ multiplex PCR, and its TCRdb copy is limited to in-frame clones, with some not included. The repertoire holds nearly 350,000 clones, with approximately 82% as singletons. Sequenced input: peripheral blood. The source is a man aged 25 to 45 with active or convalescent COVID-19.

This clone was seen a few times. The DNA for the CDR3 is TGTGCCAGCAGCTACAATCAGGGGGTGGAGACCCAGTACTTC. It encodes CASSYNQGVETQYF. The V and J genes are TRBV6-5 and TRBJ2-5, with 7 bases matching TRBD1. Germline trimming cut 6 bases from V and 5 bases from J; bases unmatched to any gene: 9. CDR1 MNHEY and CDR2 SVGAGI come from the germline V gene. This CDR3 is 14 amino acids long.

The CDR3 DNA follows: TGTGCCAGCAGTGAAGGAGTAGCGGGGGATCGCAATGAGCAGTTCTTC. Translated, it gives CASSEGVAGDRNEQFF. V is TRBV2 and J is TRBJ2-1, with TRBD2 identical over 9 bases. Germline V gene data show CDR1 as SNHLY and CDR2 as FYNNEI. The junction had 7 bases not matched to a gene; V was cut back by 1 base and J by 6 bases. This CDR3 is built from 16 residues.

The CDR3 sequence: CASSVPLTDTQYF. The CDR3 coding sequence is TGTGCCAGCAGCGTTCCTCTCACAGATACGCAGTATTTT. The V and J genes are TRBV11-1 and TRBJ2-3, with unresolved D. Germline V gene lookup returns CDR1 SGHAT and CDR2 FQDESV (reference sequence). Trimming left V 5 bases short and J 2 bases short, with 8 bases between. CDR3 length: 13 amino acids.